This T cell receptor beta chain came from a study of blood T cell repertoires in COVID-19. Study context: The samples span acute and convalescent COVID-19 from the United States, Italy and Spain. Nucleic acid was either cDNA or gDNA, and it came from T cells, B-cell-depleted T cells, or PBMCs.

The CDR3 sequence is 13 residues long. Trimming removed 4 bases from V and 3 bases from J, with 10 bases in between. CDR1 SGHTS and CDR2 YDEGEE come from the germline V gene. Sequencing used immunoSEQ multiplex PCR; TCRdb keeps in-frame clones, though not all of them. The sample carries 110,000 or so clones, approximately 90% recorded once. The source is a human donor in a cohort sampled during active COVID-19. The chain has TRBV5-8 and TRBJ1-1; D is undetermined. Sequenced: peripheral blood. The CDR3 is CASSLQRDTEAFF. The CDR3 DNA is TGTGCCAGCAGCCTGCAGAGGGACACTGAAGCTTTCTTT.